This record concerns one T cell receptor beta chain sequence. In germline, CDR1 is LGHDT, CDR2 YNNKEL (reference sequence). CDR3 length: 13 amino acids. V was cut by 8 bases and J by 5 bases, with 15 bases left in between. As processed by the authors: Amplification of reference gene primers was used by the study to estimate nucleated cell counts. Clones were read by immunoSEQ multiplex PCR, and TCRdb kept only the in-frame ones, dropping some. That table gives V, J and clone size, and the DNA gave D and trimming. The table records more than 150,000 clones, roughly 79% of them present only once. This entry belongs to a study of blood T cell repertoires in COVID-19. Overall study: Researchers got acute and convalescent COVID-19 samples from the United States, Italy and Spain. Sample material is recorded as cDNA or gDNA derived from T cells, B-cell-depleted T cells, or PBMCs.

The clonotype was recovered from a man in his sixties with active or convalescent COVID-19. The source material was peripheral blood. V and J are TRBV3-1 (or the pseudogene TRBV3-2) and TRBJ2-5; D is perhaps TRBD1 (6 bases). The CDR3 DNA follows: TGTGCCAGCCAGCAGGGGCGAAGGGAGACCCAGTACTTC. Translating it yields CASQQGRRETQYF.